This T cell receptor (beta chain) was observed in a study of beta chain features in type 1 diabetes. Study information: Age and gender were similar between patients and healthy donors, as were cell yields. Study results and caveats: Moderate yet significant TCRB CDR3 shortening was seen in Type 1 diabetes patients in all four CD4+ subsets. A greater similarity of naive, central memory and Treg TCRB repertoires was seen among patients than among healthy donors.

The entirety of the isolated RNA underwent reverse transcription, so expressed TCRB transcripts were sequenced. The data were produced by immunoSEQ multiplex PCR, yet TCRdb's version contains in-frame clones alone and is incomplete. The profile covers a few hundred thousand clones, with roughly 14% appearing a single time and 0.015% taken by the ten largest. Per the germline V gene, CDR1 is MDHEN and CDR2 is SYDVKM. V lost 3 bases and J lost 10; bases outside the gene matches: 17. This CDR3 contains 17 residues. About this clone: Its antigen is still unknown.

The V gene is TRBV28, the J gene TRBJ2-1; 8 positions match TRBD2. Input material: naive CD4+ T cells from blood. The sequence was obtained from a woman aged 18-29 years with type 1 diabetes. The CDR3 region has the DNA TGTGCCAGCAGTTTGAGGGTTGGGGGGCTAGCGGGTGGGGAGCAGTTCTTC. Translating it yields CASSLRVGGLAGGEQFF.